One sample yielded the 32 T cell receptor beta chains listed below, sequenced in a study of CD8 T cells in Susac syndrome. A quantity of about 0.5 to 1 ug RNA underwent reverse transcription using random hexamers. TCRdb recomputed calls from the immunoSEQ multiplex PCR reads with MiXCR, one row per CDR3 protein. The sample carries roughly 180,000 distinct CDR3 sequences, around 94% recorded once. Sequencing input: CD4+ T cells from PBMCs. Receptor source: a human donor in good health.

The rearrangement joins TRBV6-5 to TRBJ2-7; TRBD2 aligns across 10 bases. V lost 6 bases, J lost 0 bases, and 5 bases stayed unmatched. CDR1 MNHEY and CDR2 SVGAGI come from the germline V gene. There are 15 residues in the CDR3. In DNA form, the CDR3 reads TGTGCCAGCAGAAATAGCGGGGGGACCTCCTACGAGCAGTACTTC. This translates into CASRNSGGTSYEQYF.

V is TRBV28 and J is TRBJ1-1; 7 bases are shared with TRBD1. This CDR3 contains 13 residues. The ends lost 4 bases at V and 4 bases at J; junction bases unmatched: 3. Germline V gene sequence: CDR1 MDHEN, CDR2 SYDVKM. Here the CDR3 reads CASSSTGATEAFF. The CDR3 DNA sequence: TGTGCCAGCAGTTCCACAGGGGCCACTGAAGCTTTCTTT. The whole variable domain, filled in from reference TRBV28 and TRBJ1-1, reads DVKVTQSSRYLVKRTGEKVFLECVQDMDHENMFWYRQDPGLGLRLIYFSYDVKMKEKGDIPEGYSVSREKKERFSLILESASTNQTSMYLCASSSTGATEAFFGQGTRLTVV.

This chain connects TRBV20-1 to TRBJ2-1; TRBD2 aligns across 7 bases. Germline V gives CDR1 DFQATT, CDR2 SNEGSKA (reference sequence). This CDR3 region has 14 residues. V lost 8 bases and J lost 4; bases outside the gene matches: 11. In DNA, the CDR3 is TGCAGTAAGAGGGCAGCGGGGATTTACAATGAGCAGTTCTTC. Encoded protein: CSKRAAGIYNEQFF.

The rearrangement uses TRBV20-1 and TRBJ2-7, with D tentatively TRBD1 (6 bases). V lost 6 bases and J 5 bases, leaving 20 bases between the germline ends. Germline values: CDR1 DFQATT, CDR2 SNEGSKA (reference sequence). The CDR3 is 14 amino acids. The CDR3 nucleotides read TGCAGTGCCCTCATGGGGGCCGGGTTTGACGAGCAGTACTTC. Translated, it gives CSALMGAGFDEQYF.

The V and J genes are TRBV30 and TRBJ2-2; D remains ambiguous. The V and J ends lost 4 bases and 6 bases respectively, with 15 bases between them. The CDR3 has 14 amino acids. Per germline, CDR1 GTSNPN and CDR2 SVGIG (reference sequence). The CDR3 spells CAWNSQSAAGELFF. The DNA of the CDR3 is TGTGCCTGGAACTCACAGTCGGCTGCCGGGGAGCTGTTTTTT.

The chain is built from TRBV6-2 or TRBV6-3 and TRBJ1-2; D is unresolved. V lost 5 bases to trimming and J lost 4 bases, with 11 bases between them. The CDR3 is made up of 13 amino acids. The V gene's germline CDR1 is MNHEY and CDR2 SVGEGT. CDR3 protein: CASSGRSPYGYTF. CDR3 DNA sequence: TGTGCCAGCAGTGGGCGATCCCCCTATGGCTACACCTTC.

This clonotype was recorded only once. J is TRBJ1-5 and V is TRBV4-3, with TRBD1 matching 9 bases. CDR1 and CDR2 from the germline V gene are LGHNA and YSLEER. Trimming removed 0 bases from V and 6 bases from J; junction bases left unmatched: 3. The CDR3 length is 15 residues. In nucleotides, the CDR3 is TGCGCCAGCAGCCAAGATGGGACAGGGATTCAGCCCCAGCATTTT. It specifies CASSQDGTGIQPQHF.

The DNA for the CDR3 is TGTGCCAGCAGCTTCACAGGAAGACCTGAAGCTTTCTTT. It translates to CASSFTGRPEAFF. This chain connects TRBV27 to TRBJ1-1; tentatively, D is TRBD1 (5 bases). CDR1 is MNHEY and CDR2 is SMNVEV in the germline V gene (reference sequence). The CDR3 has 13 residues. V was cut by 6 bases and J by 6 bases, with 14 bases left in between.

This clonotype was counted a single time. The genes are TRBV30 and TRBJ1-5; D is perhaps TRBD1 (5 bases). This CDR3 has 15 residues. Germline V gene lookup returns CDR1 GTSNPN and CDR2 SVGIG (reference sequence). Trimming shortened V by 2 bases and J by 2 bases, and 13 bases separated the two germline ends. The CDR3 nucleotides are TGTGCCTGGAGTCGGGGGGACGGAGGCAATCAGCCCCAGCATTTT. Amino acids: CAWSRGDGGNQPQHF.

CDR3 residues: CASSLPDQETQYF. CDR3 DNA: TGTGCCAGCAGCTTACCAGATCAAGAGACCCAGTACTTC. The chain links TRBV5-6 to TRBJ2-5; D is unclear. Germline V CDR1 and CDR2: SGHDT, YYEEEE. This CDR3 region has 13 residues. The V end was cut by 2 bases, the J end by 2 bases, with 7 bases between.

The chain has TRBV12-3 or TRBV12-4 and TRBJ1-5, with D uncertain. This CDR3 contains 13 residues. V was clipped by 3 bases and J by 5 bases, with 8 bases between them. DNA of the CDR3: TGTGCCAGCAGTTTGGGGTTAGATCAGCCCCAGCATTTT. Protein: CASSLGLDQPQHF.

This clonotype was counted a few times. V is TRBV29-1 and J is TRBJ1-1; 7 positions agree with TRBD1. This CDR3 has 13 residues. V was clipped by 7 bases and J by 0 bases; unmatched bases: 5. CDR1 is SQVTM and CDR2 is ANQGSEA in the germline V gene. In DNA form, the CDR3 reads TGCAGCGCTCGGGGACAGTTGAACACTGAAGCTTTCTTT. It codes for CSARGQLNTEAFF.

The rearrangement uses TRBV6-6 and TRBJ2-7; 11 nucleotides agree with TRBD1. CDR1 and CDR2 from the germline V gene are MNHNY and SVGAGI (reference sequence). The CDR3 totals 13 residues. Trimming cost V 10 bases and J 3 bases; bases outside gene matches: 5. The CDR3 DNA is TGTGCCACCCGGGACAGGGGGAACTACGAGCAGTACTTC. Amino acids: CATRDRGNYEQYF.

In nucleotides, the CDR3 is TGTGCCAGCAGCCCCGGACTAGCAGTCCTCACAGATACGCAGTATTTT. It is translated as CASSPGLAVLTDTQYF. V gene TRBV12-3 or TRBV12-4 combines with J gene TRBJ2-3, with 8 bases identical to TRBD2. The length of the CDR3 is 16 residues. V gave up 6 bases and J gave up 2 bases; unmatched junction bases: 10.

The rearrangement joins TRBV7-9 to TRBJ1-2; no definite D call. V was trimmed by 6 bases and J by 6 bases, leaving 11 bases between them. The CDR3 consists of 12 residues. Germline-derived CDR1 and CDR2 are SEHNR and FQNEAQ (reference sequence). The CDR3 region has the DNA TGTGCCAGCAGTTTTGGACTGGATGGCTACACCTTC. It translates to CASSFGLDGYTF.

The chain is built from TRBV7-2 and TRBJ2-3; TRBD1 is a possible D gene (6 bases). This CDR3 has 14 residues. V dropped 6 bases and J dropped 0 bases, with 10 bases sitting between them. CDR1 SGHTA and CDR2 FQGNSA come from the germline V gene. Here the CDR3 DNA reads TGTGCCAGCAGTCAGGGGCTTAGCACAGATACGCAGTATTTT. It is translated as CASSQGLSTDTQYF.

The chain couples TRBV5-4 to TRBJ2-3, with 7 nucleotides matching TRBD2. V lost 0 bases, J lost 5 bases, and 6 bases stayed unmatched. The CDR3 is made up of 15 amino acids. Looked up from germline, CDR1 is SGHNT and CDR2 is YYREEE (reference sequence). The CDR3 region is CASSLGGGGRDTQYF. In nucleotides, the CDR3 is TGTGCCAGCAGCTTGGGCGGGGGAGGACGAGATACGCAGTATTTT.

The chain joins TRBV18 to TRBJ2-7; the D call may be TRBD1 or TRBD2 (6 bases each). Trimming shortened V by 1 base and J by 6 bases, and 16 bases separated the two germline ends. Germline CDR1 and CDR2: KGHSH and LQKENI. The CDR3 sequence is 15 residues long. This chain's CDR3 is CASSPQRVGGGEQYF. CDR3 bases: TGTGCCAGCTCACCACAACGCGTAGGAGGGGGCGAGCAGTACTTC.

Only a few counts were recorded for this clonotype. The chain has TRBV29-1 and TRBJ2-5; weak D call: TRBD1 (7 bases). Germline CDR1 SQVTM, CDR2 ANQGSEA. The ends were cut back, 4 bases at V and 5 bases at J, with 14 bases in the middle. The CDR3 has 13 residues. The DNA for the CDR3 is TGCAGCGTTGTTCAGGGGGGCCAGGAGACCCAGTACTTC. Protein: CSVVQGGQETQYF.

This clonotype was counted between two and nine times. CDR3 bases: TGTGCCAGCAGTTTAGCGCCCTCACCCCTCCACTTT. Encoded protein: CASSLAPSPLHF. The V and J genes are TRBV12-3 or TRBV12-4 and TRBJ1-6; no clear D. The V and J ends lost 0 bases and 10 bases respectively, with 4 bases between them. The CDR3 length is 12 residues.

In DNA form, the CDR3 reads TGCGCCAGCAGCCAAGATCTAGGGCAGATCACTACAGATACGCAGTATTTT. This gives the protein CASSQDLGQITTDTQYF. The rearrangement joins TRBV4-3 to TRBJ2-3; D gene ambiguous. Germline V lookup: CDR1 LGHNA, CDR2 YSLEER. The germline V and J ends were trimmed by 0 bases and 3 bases, with 16 bases remaining between them. The CDR3 extends over 17 amino acids.

This clonotype has just a few counts. The chain couples TRBV12-3 or TRBV12-4 to TRBJ1-2; D gene uncertain. This CDR3 comprises 12 residues. V was cut by 3 bases and J by 1 base, with 3 bases left in between. The CDR3 DNA sequence: TGTGCCAGCAGTTTGGTTAACTATGGCTACACCTTC. Amino acids: CASSLVNYGYTF.

The sample holds a few counts of this clonotype. This chain connects TRBV12-3 or TRBV12-4 to TRBJ1-1; D might be TRBD1 (6 bases). The CDR3 runs 14 residues. V was trimmed by 5 bases and J by 0 bases, leaving 10 bases between them. CDR3 DNA sequence: TGTGCCAGCAGTCGGGGACAACTGAACACTGAAGCTTTCTTT. The encoded protein is CASSRGQLNTEAFF.

The J gene is TRBJ1-2, the V gene TRBV14; D remains unclear. With 4 bases removed from V and 0 bases from J, the gap between germline ends came to 9 bases. The CDR3 sequence is 14 residues long. CDR1 and CDR2 (germline): SGHDN, FVKESK. CDR3 nucleotides: TGTGCCAGCAGCCTTACAGTAGCTAACTATGGCTACACCTTC. Its translation: CASSLTVANYGYTF.

The genes are TRBV12-3 or TRBV12-4 and TRBJ2-1; D possibly matches TRBD1 or TRBD2 (6 bases each). The CDR3 totals 11 residues. V was trimmed by 10 bases and J by 10 bases, leaving 14 bases between them. CDR3 region: CATSRGPEQFF. For the CDR3, the DNA is TGTGCCACCTCCCGGGGGCCGGAGCAGTTCTTC.

The V call is TRBV7-2, the J call TRBJ1-5; TRBD1 matches 8 bases. The CDR3 length is 16 residues. Germline V gene sequence: CDR1 SGHTA, CDR2 FQGNSA. Germline trimming cut 1 base from V and 2 bases from J; bases unmatched to any gene: 4. The CDR3 nucleotides are TGTGCCAGCAGCTTAGGTCAGGGGGCTGGCAATCAGCCCCAGCATTTT. Translation gives CASSLGQGAGNQPQHF.

Here the CDR3 DNA reads TGTGCCAGCAGTTACCGGCTCCCTACAGATACGCAGTATTTT. Protein sequence: CASSYRLPTDTQYF. This rearrangement joins TRBV6-2 or TRBV6-3 to TRBJ2-3; D is unresolved. The CDR3 extends over 14 amino acids. V was clipped by 2 bases and J by 3 bases, with 9 bases between them. The germline CDR1 and CDR2 sequences are MNHEY and SVGEGT.

The gene calls are TRBV15 and TRBJ2-2, with D uncertain. From germline, CDR1 is LNHNV and CDR2 YYDKDF (reference sequence). The CDR3 is 12 residues long. Trimming stripped 8 bases from V and 7 bases from J, with 11 bases between. CDR3 bases: TGTGCCACCTCGCAGGAAGTCGGGGAGCTGTTTTTT. Amino acids: CATSQEVGELFF.

The chain couples TRBV20-1 to TRBJ2-7; tentatively, D is TRBD1 or TRBD2 (6 bases each). In germline, CDR1 is DFQATT, CDR2 SNEGSKA (reference sequence). The CDR3 is made up of 14 amino acids. Trimming took 5 bases from V and 3 from J, leaving 17 bases between them. CDR3 sequence reads: CSAPSRGRFYEQYF. CDR3 sequence (DNA): TGCAGTGCTCCGTCGAGGGGGAGGTTCTACGAGCAGTACTTC.

This clonotype was observed a single time. The chain employs TRBV29-1 and TRBJ2-1; 9 nucleotides align to TRBD1. Germline V gene lookup returns CDR1 SQVTM and CDR2 ANQGSEA. This CDR3 is 14 amino acids long. The ends lost 6 bases at V and 9 bases at J; junction bases unmatched: 12. The CDR3 DNA reads as TGCAGCGTCCCCGGGACAGGGATTTACGCTGAGCAGTTCTTC. Protein: CSVPGTGIYAEQFF.

The J gene is TRBJ1-2, the V gene TRBV28; perhaps TRBD1 as D (6 bases). V shed 5 bases and J shed 8 bases, with 9 bases lying between them. Germline CDR1 MDHEN, CDR2 SYDVKM. This CDR3 comprises 11 residues. In DNA, the CDR3 is TGTGCCAGCAGTCATACAGGGGGCTACACCTTC. Encoded protein: CASSHTGGYTF.

The chain employs TRBV20-1 and TRBJ2-1, with D tentatively TRBD2 (5 bases). Deletions cut 3 bases from V and 6 bases from J, with 15 bases between. Germline lookup yields CDR1 DFQATT and CDR2 SNEGSKA (reference sequence). The CDR3 has 14 residues. The CDR3 DNA reads TGCAGTGCTAGTCGGGATTCCGTGGGCAATGAGCAGTTCTTC. Protein sequence: CSASRDSVGNEQFF.